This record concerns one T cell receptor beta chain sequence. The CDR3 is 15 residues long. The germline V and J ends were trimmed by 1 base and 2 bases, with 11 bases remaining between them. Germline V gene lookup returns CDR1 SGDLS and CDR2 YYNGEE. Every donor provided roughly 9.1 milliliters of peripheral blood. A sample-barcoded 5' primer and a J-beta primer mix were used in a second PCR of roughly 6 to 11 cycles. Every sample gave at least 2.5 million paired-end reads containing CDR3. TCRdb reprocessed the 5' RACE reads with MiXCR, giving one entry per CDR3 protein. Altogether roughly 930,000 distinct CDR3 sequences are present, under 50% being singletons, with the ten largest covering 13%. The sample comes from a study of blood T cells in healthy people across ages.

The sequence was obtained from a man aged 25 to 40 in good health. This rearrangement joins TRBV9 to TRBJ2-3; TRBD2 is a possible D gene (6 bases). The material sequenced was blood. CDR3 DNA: TGTGCCAGCAGCGTAACCCCGGGGGTCACAGATACGCAGTATTTT. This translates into CASSVTPGVTDTQYF.